This TCR beta chain appears in the sequencing data of a study of T cells after yellow fever vaccination. Study results and caveats: A small proportion of clonotypes was detected in both the CD4 and CD8 compartments.

TCRdb ran MiXCR on the 5' RACE reads and lists one entry per CDR3 protein. The sample contains hundreds of thousands of distinct CDR3 sequences, 9% to 15% of which appear only once. Comment on this clonotype: Antigen: not known.

The TCR sequence derives from a man younger than 40 who received the YFV17D yellow fever vaccine. The source material was PBMCs, sampled on the day of the yellow fever booster vaccination.

CDR3 coding DNA: TGTGCCGCCAGCCAGGGTCTTGGTCAGCCCCAGCATTTT. This gives the protein CAASQGLGQPQHF. The V gene is TRBV19, the J gene TRBJ1-5; the D gene is possibly TRBD1 (5 bases). V shed 11 bases and J shed 6 bases, with 17 bases lying between them. Germline assignment: CDR1 LNHDA and CDR2 SQIVND (reference sequence). The CDR3 is 13 amino acids.